This T cell receptor (beta chain) derives from a study of vaccination effects on CD4 cells after COVID-19. Peptide-pool stimulation followed by sequencing identified expanded antigen-specific CD4+ clonotypes in the ViraFEST assay. A roughly 10-day culture period preceded the isolation of CD4+ T cells. Convalescent patients had PCR-confirmed SARS-CoV-2 infection between March and December 2020. Cultivation was performed at a few million PBMC per well with 9 to 10 IU/ml IL-2 and approximately 10 ug/ml peptides added. Concerning this clone itself: No antigen is known for it.

TCRdb's table, derived via immunoSEQ multiplex PCR, lists solely in-frame clones and lacks some. Found here are around 25,000 clones, around 79% of them singletons; the top ten hold about 19%. The V and J ends lost 3 bases and 1 base, in that order; junction bases with no gene match: 5. CDR3 size: 16 residues. Germline loops: CDR1 LNHNV, CDR2 YYDKDF (reference sequence). General study points: Long after vaccination, the clones induced by infection and by vaccine shrank markedly in size.

V and J are TRBV15 and TRBJ2-7; 11 nucleotides align to TRBD2. The sequenced sample was CD4+ T cells from PBMCs cultured with HCoV-NL63 spike peptides, obtained before COVID-19 vaccination. The sequence was collected from a human donor who had a prior SARS-CoV-2 infection. The CDR3, as DNA: TGTGCCACCAGCAGGGAACGACTAGCGGGATCCTACGAGCAGTACTTC. This sequence encodes CATSRERLAGSYEQYF.